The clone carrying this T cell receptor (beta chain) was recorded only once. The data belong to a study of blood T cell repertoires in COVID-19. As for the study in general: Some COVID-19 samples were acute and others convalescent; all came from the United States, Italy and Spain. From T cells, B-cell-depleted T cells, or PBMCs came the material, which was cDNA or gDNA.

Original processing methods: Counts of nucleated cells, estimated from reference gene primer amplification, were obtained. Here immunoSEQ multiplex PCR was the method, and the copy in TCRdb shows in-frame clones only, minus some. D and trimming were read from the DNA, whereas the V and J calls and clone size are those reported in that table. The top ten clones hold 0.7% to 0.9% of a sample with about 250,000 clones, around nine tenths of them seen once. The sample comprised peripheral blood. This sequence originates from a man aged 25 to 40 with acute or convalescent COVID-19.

Here the CDR3 reads CSASGTTGGDTQYF. The CDR3 nucleotides read TGCAGTGCTAGTGGGACTACGGGGGGAGATACGCAGTATTTT. The V and J genes are TRBV20-1 and TRBJ2-3; 7 positions agree with TRBD2. Germline CDR1 reads DFQATT; CDR2 reads SNEGSKA (reference sequence). This CDR3 is 14 amino acids long. V shed 3 bases and J 5 bases; nucleotides not matched to a gene: 8.